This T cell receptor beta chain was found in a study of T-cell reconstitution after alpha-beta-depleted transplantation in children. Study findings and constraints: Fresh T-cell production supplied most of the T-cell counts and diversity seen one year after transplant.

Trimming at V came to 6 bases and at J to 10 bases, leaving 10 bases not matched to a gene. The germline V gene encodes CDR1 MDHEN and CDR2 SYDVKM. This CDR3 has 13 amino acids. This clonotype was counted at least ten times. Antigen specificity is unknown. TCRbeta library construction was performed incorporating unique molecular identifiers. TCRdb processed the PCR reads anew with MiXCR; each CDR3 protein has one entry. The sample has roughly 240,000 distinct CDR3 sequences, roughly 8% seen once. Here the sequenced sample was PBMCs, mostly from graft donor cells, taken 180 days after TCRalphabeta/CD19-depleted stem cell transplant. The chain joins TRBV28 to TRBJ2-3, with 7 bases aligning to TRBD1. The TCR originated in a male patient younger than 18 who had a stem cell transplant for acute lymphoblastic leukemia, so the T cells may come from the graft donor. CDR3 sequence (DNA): TGTGCCAGCAGCGGCTCGGGGACAGACTCGCAGTATTTT. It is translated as CASSGSGTDSQYF.